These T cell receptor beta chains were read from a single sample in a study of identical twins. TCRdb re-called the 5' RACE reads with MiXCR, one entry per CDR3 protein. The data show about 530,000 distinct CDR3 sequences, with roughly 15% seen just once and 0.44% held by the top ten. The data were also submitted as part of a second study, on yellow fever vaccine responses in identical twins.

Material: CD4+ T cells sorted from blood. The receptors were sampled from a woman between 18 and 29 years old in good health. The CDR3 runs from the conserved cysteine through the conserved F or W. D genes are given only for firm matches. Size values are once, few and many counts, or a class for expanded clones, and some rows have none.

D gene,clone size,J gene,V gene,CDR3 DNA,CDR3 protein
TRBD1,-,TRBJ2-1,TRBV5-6,TGTGCCAGCAGCTGGGTGACAGGGTTCAATGAGCAGTTCTTC,CASSWVTGFNEQFF
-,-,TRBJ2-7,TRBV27,TGTGCCAGCAGGGCCCTCGGGGACTACGAGCAGTACTTC,CASRALGDYEQYF
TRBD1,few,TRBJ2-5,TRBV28,TGTGCCAGCCAGCGAGCCGCGACGACAGGGCTCGAAGAGACCCAGTACTTC,CASQRAATTGLEETQYF
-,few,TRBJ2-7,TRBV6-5,TGTGCCAGCAGTTACTCGATCCAGGGAGGATGGGAGCAGTACTTC,CASSYSIQGGWEQYF
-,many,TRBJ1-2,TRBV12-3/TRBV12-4,TGTGCCAGCAGTGCAAGCTATGGCTACACCTTC,CASSASYGYTF
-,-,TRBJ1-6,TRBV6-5,TGTGCCAGCAGTTACTCATGGCAGAGCTATAATTCACCCCTCCACTTT,CASSYSWQSYNSPLHF
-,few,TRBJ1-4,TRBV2,TGTGCCAGCAGTGAAGAACAGGCCTCTAATGAAAAACTGTTTTTT,CASSEEQASNEKLFF
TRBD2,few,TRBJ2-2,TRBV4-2,TGTGCCAGCAGCCAAGCCGGGACTAGAGACACCGGGGAGCTGTTTTTT,CASSQAGTRDTGELFF
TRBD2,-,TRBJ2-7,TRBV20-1,TGCAGTGCTAGAGATCTCCGACTAGCGGTTTACGAGCAGTACTTC,CSARDLRLAVYEQYF
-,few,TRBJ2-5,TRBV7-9,TGTGCCAGCAGCTTACTTCGGACCCAAGAGACCCAGTACTTC,CASSLLRTQETQYF
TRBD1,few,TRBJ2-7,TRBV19,TGTGCCAGTAGCCACCGGGACAGGGGTCACGAGCAGTACTTC,CASSHRDRGHEQYF
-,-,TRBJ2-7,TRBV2,TGTGCCAGCAGGGAAAATTCCTACGAGCAGTACTTC,CASRENSYEQYF
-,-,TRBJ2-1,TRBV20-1,TGCAGTGCTAGGGCCGGGGGGCGGGACCCCTACAATGAGCAGTTCTTC,CSARAGGRDPYNEQFF
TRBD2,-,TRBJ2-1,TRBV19,TGTGCCTCCAAGTCGGTACTGTGGGGACTAGCGGGATCCAATGAGCAGTTCTTC,CASKSVLWGLAGSNEQFF
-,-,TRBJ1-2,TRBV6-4,TGTGCCAGCAGTGGTGGGCCCCGGAGGATCGGCTACACCTTC,CASSGGPRRIGYTF
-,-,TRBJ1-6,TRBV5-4,TGTGCCAGCAGGGGGACACGGGGGAATTCACCCCTCCACTTT,CASRGTRGNSPLHF
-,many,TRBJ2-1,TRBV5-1,TGCGCCAGCAGCTTGGCCCAGCTGAATGAGCAGTTCTTC,CASSLAQLNEQFF
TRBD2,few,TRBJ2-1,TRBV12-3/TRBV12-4,TGTGCCAGCAGTCACTCAGCGGGAACCAATGAGCAGTTCTTC,CASSHSAGTNEQFF
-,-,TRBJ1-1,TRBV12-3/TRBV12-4,TGTGCCAGCAGTTCAAAGATACCGACTGAAGCTTTCTTT,CASSSKIPTEAFF
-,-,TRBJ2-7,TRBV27,TGTGCCAGCAGTTTGACCAGAACGGGACTTTCGCAGCAGTACTTC,CASSLTRTGLSQQYF
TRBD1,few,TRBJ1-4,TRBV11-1,TGTGCCAGCAGCCCCGGACAGGGGAATTTTGCAACTAATGAAAAACTGTTTTTT,CASSPGQGNFATNEKLFF
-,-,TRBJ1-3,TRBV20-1,TGCAGTGGGGAGGGGAGCTCTGGAAACACCATATATTTT,CSGEGSSGNTIYF
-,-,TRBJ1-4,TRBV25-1,TGTGCCAGCAGTGAATCAGTCATCACTAATGAAAAACTGTTTTTT,CASSESVITNEKLFF